This record covers a single T cell receptor (beta chain). The antigen is unknown. This record belongs to a study of neoadjuvant anti-PD-1 for oral cavity cancer. Patients had HPV-negative, locally advanced oral cavity squamous cell carcinoma. Whole-study findings and limits: With a few patients per group, TCR findings need larger cohorts.

CDR3 length: 15 amino acids. Looked up from germline, CDR1 is MNHEY and CDR2 is SVGAGI. Trimming stripped 2 bases from V and 0 bases from J, with 8 bases between. Assay: immunoSEQ multiplex PCR; the TCRdb copy retains only in-frame clones and omits some. The table shows about 14,000 clones, with roughly 68% occurring only once. The specimen was PBMCs, collected before nivolumab (anti-PD-1) treatment. This TCR was recovered from a person aged 35-79 years with oral cavity squamous cell carcinoma. V and J are TRBV6-5 and TRBJ1-3; D is uncertain. CDR3: CASSYGISSGNTIYF. CDR3 nucleotide sequence: TGTGCCAGCAGTTACGGGATTAGCTCTGGAAACACCATATATTTT.